This entry lists 3 T cell receptor beta chains sequenced from one sample in a study of shared clonotypes between healthy human individuals. The table came from immunoSEQ multiplex PCR; TCRdb's copy has only in-frame clones and leaves some out. The sample lists about 190,000 clones; 60% to 75% were seen once. The specimen was memory CD4+ T cells sorted from blood. The subset is: CD45RA-negative fraction. All receptors come from a man aged 30 to 45 in good health.

Note on this clone: An end of the junction differs from the germline gene, which may be a read error. The V and J genes are TRBV7-6 and TRBJ2-1; the match to TRBD2 covers 7 bases. Germline V CDR1 and CDR2: SGHVS, FNYEAQ. CDR3 length equals 12 residues. The CDR3 protein is CASSTGGGPRVF. Written as DNA, the CDR3 is TGTGCCAGCAGCACGGGGGGAGGGCCCCGGGTCTTC.

The rearrangement links TRBV9 to TRBJ2-1; a weak D match, TRBD2 (6 bases). Germline V gene data show CDR1 as SGDLS and CDR2 as YYNGEE. The CDR3 is 15 amino acids. Deletions cut 3 bases from V and 7 bases from J, with 17 bases between. The CDR3 region is CASSAGGKGANEQFF. CDR3 DNA: TGTGCCAGCAGCGCAGGCGGGAAGGGAGCGAATGAGCAGTTCTTC. Variable domain in full (rest from reference TRBV9 and TRBJ2-1): DSGVTQTPKHLITATGQRVTLRCSPRSGDLSVYWYQQSLDQGLQFLIQYYNGEERAKGNILERFSAQQFPDLHSELNLSSLELGDSALYFCASSAGGKGANEQFFGPGTRLTVL.

The genes are TRBV5-1 and TRBJ2-5; 7 positions agree with TRBD2. Losses at the gene ends were 1 base for V and 5 bases for J; bases not matched to a gene: 8. Germline lookup yields CDR1 SGHRS and CDR2 YFSETQ. This CDR3 is built from 15 residues. This CDR3 is CASSLRGRETETQYF. The CDR3 nucleotides read TGCGCCAGCAGCTTGAGAGGGAGGGAGACGGAGACCCAGTACTTC. The whole variable domain, remainder taken from reference TRBV5-1 and TRBJ2-5, is KAGVTQTPRYLIKTRGQQVTLSCSPISGHRSVSWYQQTPGQGLQFLFEYFSETQRNKGNFPGRFSGRQFSNSRSEMNVSTLELGDSALYLCASSLRGRETETQYFGPGTRLLVL.